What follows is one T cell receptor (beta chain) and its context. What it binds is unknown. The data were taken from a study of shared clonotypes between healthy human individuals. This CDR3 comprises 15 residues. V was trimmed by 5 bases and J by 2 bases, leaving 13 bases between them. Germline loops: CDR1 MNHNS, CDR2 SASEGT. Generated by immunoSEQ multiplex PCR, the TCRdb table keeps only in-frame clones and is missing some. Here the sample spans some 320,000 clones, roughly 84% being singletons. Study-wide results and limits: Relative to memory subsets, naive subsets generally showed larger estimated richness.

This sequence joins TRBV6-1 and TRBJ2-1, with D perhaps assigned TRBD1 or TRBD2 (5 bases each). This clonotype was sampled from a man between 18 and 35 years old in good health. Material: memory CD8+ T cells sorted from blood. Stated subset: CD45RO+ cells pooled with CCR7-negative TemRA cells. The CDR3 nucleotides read TGTGCCAGCAGTTTAGGGGACGGACCCTACAATGAGCAGTTCTTC. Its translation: CASSLGDGPYNEQFF.